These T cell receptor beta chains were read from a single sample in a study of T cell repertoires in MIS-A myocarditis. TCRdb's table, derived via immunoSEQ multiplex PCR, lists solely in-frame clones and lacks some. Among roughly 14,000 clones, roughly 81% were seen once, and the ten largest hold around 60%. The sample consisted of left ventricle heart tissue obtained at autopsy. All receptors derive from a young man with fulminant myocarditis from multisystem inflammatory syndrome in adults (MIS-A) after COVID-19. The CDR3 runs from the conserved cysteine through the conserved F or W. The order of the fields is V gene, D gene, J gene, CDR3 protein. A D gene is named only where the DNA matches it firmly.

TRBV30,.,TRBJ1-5,CAWSVPGIRQPQHF
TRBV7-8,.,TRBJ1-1,CASTDMLRWGTEAFF
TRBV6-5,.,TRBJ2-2,CASSSGLLGTGELFF
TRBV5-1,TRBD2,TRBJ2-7,CASSLAELAGDYEQYF
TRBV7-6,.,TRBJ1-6,CASSAQGGGNSPLHF
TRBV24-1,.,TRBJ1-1,CATSDLGTEAFF
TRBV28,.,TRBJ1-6,CASSLGGNSPLHF
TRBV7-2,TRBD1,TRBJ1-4,CASTWDRLNEKLFF
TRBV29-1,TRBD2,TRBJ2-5,CSASGGYGETQYF
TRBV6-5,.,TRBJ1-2,CASRLVSGYTF
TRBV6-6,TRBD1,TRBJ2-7,CATNTGTGGHEQYF
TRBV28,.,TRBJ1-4,CASNNGQGGEKLFF
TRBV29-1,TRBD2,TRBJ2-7,CSVEKREGPEQYF
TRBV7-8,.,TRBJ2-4,CASSPLGWDKKNIQYF
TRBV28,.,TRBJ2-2,CASVLNTNRWTGELFF
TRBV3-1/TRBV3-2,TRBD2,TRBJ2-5,CASSQGFVQRETQETQYF
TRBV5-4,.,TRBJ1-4,CASGRGAGEKLFF
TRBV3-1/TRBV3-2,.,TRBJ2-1,CASSQDQGTTGNNEQFF
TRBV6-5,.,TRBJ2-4,CASSQELGNIQYF
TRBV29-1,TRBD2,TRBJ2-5,CSVEFYSGGVQETQYF
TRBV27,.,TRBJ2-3,CASSFYPSTDTQYF
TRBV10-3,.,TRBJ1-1,CAIRGLTSSTEAFF
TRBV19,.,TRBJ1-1,CASSILGGMNTEAFF
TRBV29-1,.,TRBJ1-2,CSVGSGGGYTF
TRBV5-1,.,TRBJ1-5,CASSSGYSNQPQHF
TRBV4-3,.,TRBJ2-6,CASSQDSGANVLTF
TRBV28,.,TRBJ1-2,CASSSYRETGYTF
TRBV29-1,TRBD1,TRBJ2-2,CSAMGQVESGELFF
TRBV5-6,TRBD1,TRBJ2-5,CASSTGQGGETQYF
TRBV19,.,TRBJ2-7,CASSIRATGEQYF
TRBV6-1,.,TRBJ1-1,CASSEAVRGSGTEAFF
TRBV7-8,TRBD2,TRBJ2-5,CASSFRRGVATQYF
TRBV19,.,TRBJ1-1,CASSIRVGAGGTEAFF
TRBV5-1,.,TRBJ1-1,CASSLYQVGNTEAFF
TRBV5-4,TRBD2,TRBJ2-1,CASSLGTSGSSDEQFF
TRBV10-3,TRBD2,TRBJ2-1,CAISESTGTRNEQFF
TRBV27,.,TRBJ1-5,CASSWGANQPQHF
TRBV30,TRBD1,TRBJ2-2,CAWSVTGTGFAGELFF
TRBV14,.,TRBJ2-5,CASSHFQETQYF
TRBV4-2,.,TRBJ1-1,CASSQEFGRKNTEAFF
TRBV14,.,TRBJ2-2,CASSQDRRTTGELFF
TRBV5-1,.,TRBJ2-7,CASSRGGSYEQYF
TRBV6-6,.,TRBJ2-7,CASMGASSYEQYF
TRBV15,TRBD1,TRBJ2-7,CATSRRQGEYEQYF
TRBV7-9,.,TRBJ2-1,CASTGGGQTYNEQFF
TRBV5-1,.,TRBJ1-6,CASSLASTGYDNSPLHF
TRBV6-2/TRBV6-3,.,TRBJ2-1,CASSSDSGSNEQFF
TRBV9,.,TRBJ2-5,CASSVGGQETQYF
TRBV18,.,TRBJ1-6,CASSPTGIIYNSPLHF
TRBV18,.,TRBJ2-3,CASSPPGGRTDTQYF
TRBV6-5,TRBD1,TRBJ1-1,CASSLSDRLNTEAFF